The clone carrying this T cell receptor beta chain has only a few counts. Antigen specificity is unknown. A single base separates this from a much larger clone, so it may be a read error. Using its own MiXCR run on the RT-PCR reads, TCRdb lists one record per CDR3 protein. Among about 580,000 distinct CDR3 sequences, 12% to 15% were seen once, and the ten largest hold 11%. This record belongs to a study of response to subunit inactivated influenza vaccine. The CDR3 loop spans 15 amino acids. Per germline, CDR1 SGHTA and CDR2 FQGNSA. Broader study findings: Researchers suggested that each seasonal influenza vaccination recruits few new T cells.

The clonotype comes from a man aged 50-59 years who received an inactivated influenza vaccine. The input for sequencing was PBMCs from blood, taken roughly 13 days after vaccination. V usage is TRBV7-2 and J usage is TRBJ2-2; 7 positions match TRBD1. CDR3 bases: TGTGCCAGCAGATTAGGGGGCCCGAACACCGGGGAGCTGTTTTTT. Protein sequence: CASRLGGPNTGELFF.